This record looks at one T cell receptor (beta chain) sequence and its context. Its antigen is unidentified. The sample is drawn from a study of post-analysis software for immune sequencing data. Germline V gives CDR1 SGHVS, CDR2 FNYEAQ. The CDR3 contains 16 residues. Sequencing libraries made from TCR beta cDNA carried unique molecular identifiers. In TCRdb, the PCR reads were re-called with MiXCR into one record per CDR3 protein. The sample records roughly 570,000 distinct CDR3 sequences, around 31% being singletons. Study results and limitations: A handful of TRBV segments, including TRBV5-6, TRBV5-1 and TRBV20-1, were more frequent in patients than controls. By F measure, samples from a shared preparation batch strongly co-clustered.

The receptor was derived from a girl aged 2-17 years with multiple sclerosis. The sequencing input was blood. The V and J genes are TRBV7-6 and TRBJ2-5, with 10 bases identical to TRBD1. The assigned J gene may be wrong: the sequence end matches TRBJ2-7 better. The CDR3 DNA sequence: TGTGCCAGCAGCTTAAAAAACCGGGACAGGGGAGGCGAGCAGTACTTC. Its translation: CASSLKNRDRGGEQYF.